This is a list of T cell receptor beta chains from one sample in a study of regulatory dendritic cells for organ transplantation. Clones were sequenced by immunoSEQ multiplex PCR, and TCRdb holds only the in-frame ones, with some missing. Among roughly 12,000 clones listed, about nine tenths were seen once. These receptors lack a known antigen. Input material: naive CD8+ T cells from blood cultured with regulatory dendritic cells. The receptors come from a human donor in good health. CDR3s include the opening cysteine and the closing phenylalanine or tryptophan.

>TRBV20-1|TRBJ1-1
CSARALEAFF
>TRBV9|TRBJ2-2
CASSPQERGGRGGGELFF
>TRBV27|TRBJ2-5
CASSLYGHRVETQYF
>TRBV10-1|TRBJ2-2
CASSARAGVGTGELFF
>TRBV2|TRBJ1-1
CASIWGTEAFF
>TRBV19|TRBJ1-1
CASSGLEMNTEAFF
>TRBV27|TRBJ1-4
CASRGTGVETNEKLFF
>TRBV7-2|TRBJ1-2
CASSDTGGRYGYTF
>TRBV7-9|TRBJ1-1
CASSPDRGLNTEAFF
>TRBV5-8|TRBJ2-7
CASSLARGRTGDYEQYF
>TRBV10-3|TRBJ2-7
CAISDPSGLTYEQYF
>TRBV9|TRBJ1-3
CASSAYSVDRYLPGNTIYF
>TRBV11-1|TRBJ2-4
CASSSRDDIQYF
>TRBV4-1|TRBJ1-2
CASSQEYGGGYTF
>TRBV9|TRBJ1-1
CASSSRSLGGEAFF
>TRBV7-9|TRBJ2-1
CASSLVGLGGNEQFF
>TRBV7-6|TRBJ2-5
CASSLAGFRRADYTSETQYF
>TRBV15|TRBJ1-1
CATSRTPKGFMNTEAFF
>TRBV28|NA
CASTITGTGIYEQYF
>TRBV4-3|TRBJ2-7
CASSQSKKSYEQYF
>TRBV15|TRBJ2-2
CATGGTGSGGELFF
>TRBV9|TRBJ2-3
CASSGLTSGSTDTQYF
>TRBV2|TRBJ2-3
CASYGGPGTDTQYF
>TRBV6-5|TRBJ2-5
CASSYSDSQETQYF
>TRBV28|TRBJ2-1
CASSLSGDSYNEQFF
>TRBV15|TRBJ2-3
CATSRALVRGTDTQYF
>TRBV16|TRBJ1-4
CASSLSGGGTTNEKLFF
>TRBV5-8|TRBJ2-7
CASSLGLSQGLGEQYF
>TRBV27|TRBJ1-2
CASSLSTGESKVTNYGYTF
>TRBV7-2|TRBJ2-1
CASSLAPGTGGYNEQFF
>TRBV27|TRBJ2-5
CASSLDGAEQYF
>TRBV25-1|TRBJ2-2
CASSFLGQGPTGELFF
>TRBV4-1|TRBJ2-7
CASSQEGPGQYF
>TRBV9|TRBJ2-1
CASSGDRVEQFF
>TRBV19|TRBJ2-1
CASSRPGEEPEQFF
>TRBV27|TRBJ1-1
CASISGSEAFF
>TRBV7-9|TRBJ2-7
CASSLASGGTSLYEQYF